One sample yielded the 21 T cell receptor beta chains listed below, sequenced in a study of blood T cell repertoires in COVID-19. Some clones are missing from TCRdb's copy, which holds only in-frame ones; the method was immunoSEQ multiplex PCR. Of some 200,000 clones in the sample, 80% to 90% were seen once. Specimen: peripheral blood. These receptors were collected from a man older than 75 with acute or convalescent COVID-19.

This chain connects TRBV7-2 to TRBJ1-1; D unclear. Trimming removed 4 bases at V and 5 bases at J, with 14 bases between. This CDR3 spans 14 amino acids. The germline V gene encodes CDR1 SGHTA and CDR2 FQGNSA. The CDR3 DNA is TGTGCCAGCAGCTACGAGCGGGCGAGGACTGAAGCTTTCTTT. This codes for CASSYERARTEAFF.

The CDR3 loop is CASSQEFRGPTNEKLFF. CDR3 in DNA: TGCGCCAGCAGCCAAGAATTCAGGGGACCAACTAATGAAAAACTGTTTTTT. The chain joins TRBV4-3 to TRBJ1-4, with a tentative D call TRBD1 (6 bases). The germline V gene encodes CDR1 LGHNA and CDR2 YSLEER. The ends were cut back, 0 bases at V and 0 bases at J, with 11 bases in the middle. There are 17 residues in the CDR3.

The chain recombines TRBV7-6 with TRBJ2-1, with TRBD2 matching 12 bases. V lost 2 bases, J lost 7 bases, and 6 bases stayed unmatched. Germline V lookup: CDR1 SGHVS, CDR2 FNYEAQ. The CDR3 contains 16 residues. CDR3 residues: CASSLMTSGRGNEQFF. The CDR3 DNA follows: TGTGCCAGCAGCTTAATGACTAGCGGGAGAGGGAATGAGCAGTTCTTC.

To note about this clone: This same CDR3 is encoded by further DNA sequences in the sample. This chain uses TRBV19 with TRBJ1-1; TRBD1 is a possible D gene (5 bases). The CDR3 spans 14 residues. CDR1 LNHDA and CDR2 SQIVND come from the germline V gene (reference sequence). V lost 5 bases and J 4 bases, leaving 14 bases between the germline ends. In DNA, the CDR3 is TGTGCCAGTAGTGCACAAGGGGATGGCACTGAAGCTTTCTTT. This encodes CASSAQGDGTEAFF.

The chain combines TRBV18 with TRBJ2-1, with 14 positions matching TRBD2. Trimming cost V 6 bases and J 4 bases; bases outside gene matches: 5. The germline V gene has CDR1 KGHSH and CDR2 LQKENI. The CDR3 spans 16 residues. The CDR3 spells CASSGTSGSFYNEQFF. The CDR3 DNA is TGTGCCAGCTCCGGGACTAGCGGGAGTTTTTACAATGAGCAGTTCTTC.

The CDR3 DNA sequence: TGTGCCAGCTCATCCAACCGGGACACATACTATGGCTACACCTTC. This encodes CASSSNRDTYYGYTF. The chain links TRBV18 to TRBJ1-2; the D gene is possibly TRBD1 (6 bases). The germline V gene has CDR1 KGHSH and CDR2 LQKENI. The CDR3 spans 15 residues. With 5 bases removed from V and 3 bases from J, the gap between germline ends came to 16 bases.

The CDR3 bases are TGTGCCAGCAGTTTCGGGGGGCCTGGGGGCTACACCTTC. It translates to CASSFGGPGGYTF. This chain joins TRBV12-3 or TRBV12-4 and TRBJ1-2; the D gene is possibly TRBD1 (6 bases). The V and J ends lost 3 bases and 8 bases respectively, with 13 bases between them. The CDR3 is made up of 13 amino acids.

V and J are TRBV21-1 and TRBJ2-7; TRBD2 is taken as the D call from the table, unchecked against the DNA. TRBV21-1 constitutes a pseudogene. The CDR3 is 20 residues long. The CDR3 loop is CASPIGQGSTSGRATYEQYF. CDR3 bases: TGTGCCAGCCCCATTGGACAGGGGTCGACTAGCGGGAGGGCGACCTACGAGCAGTACTTC.

This chain connects TRBV28 to TRBJ2-1; tentatively, D is TRBD2 (5 bases). The CDR3 runs 12 residues. With 5 bases removed from V and 10 bases from J, the gap between germline ends came to 12 bases. In germline, CDR1 is MDHEN, CDR2 SYDVKM. This CDR3 is CASSRPGIEQFF. The CDR3, as DNA: TGTGCCAGCAGTAGGCCCGGGATAGAGCAGTTCTTC.

The chain joins TRBV5-1 to TRBJ2-1; possibly TRBD2 for D (8 bases). Deletions cut 4 bases from V and 5 bases from J, with 19 bases between. Germline V CDR1 and CDR2: SGHRS, YFSETQ. The CDR3 runs to 16 residues. This CDR3 reads CASSTGDYGRDNEQFF. In DNA form, the CDR3 reads TGCGCCAGCAGCACAGGGGATTACGGGAGGGACAATGAGCAGTTCTTC. The variable domain in full, completed from reference TRBV5-1 and TRBJ2-1, reads KAGVTQTPRYLIKTRGQQVTLSCSPISGHRSVSWYQQTPGQGLQFLFEYFSETQRNKGNFPGRFSGRQFSNSRSEMNVSTLELGDSALYLCASSTGDYGRDNEQFFGPGTRLTVL.

J is TRBJ1-5 and V is TRBV19; 8 positions agree with TRBD1. The V and J ends lost 5 bases and 5 bases, in that order; junction bases with no gene match: 8. The germline V gene encodes CDR1 LNHDA and CDR2 SQIVND (reference sequence). The length of the CDR3 is 15 residues. This CDR3 reads CASSDMDRVDQPQHF. The CDR3 nucleotides are TGTGCCAGTAGTGATATGGACAGGGTTGATCAGCCCCAGCATTTT.

The chain recombines TRBV13 with TRBJ1-1; D perhaps matches TRBD1 (6 bases). Trimming removed 5 bases from V and 6 bases from J, with 13 bases in between. The CDR3 length is 13 residues. Per the germline V gene, CDR1 is PRHDT and CDR2 is FYEKMQ (reference sequence). CDR3 protein: CASSPRTVSEAFF. CDR3 DNA sequence: TGTGCCAGCAGCCCTAGGACAGTCTCTGAAGCTTTCTTT.

CDR3 sequence (DNA): TGTGCCAGCAGCCCCGAGGGTAGCGGGAACCGAGAGCAGTTCTTC. Its translation: CASSPEGSGNREQFF. The chain has TRBV9 and TRBJ2-1; 8 bases fit TRBD2. Germline CDR1 and CDR2: SGDLS and YYNGEE. J gave up 10 bases and V 4 bases, and 13 bases lay outside the gene matches. The CDR3 has 15 amino acids.

The chain links TRBV18 to TRBJ1-4; the D gene is possibly TRBD1 (5 bases). This CDR3 is built from 15 residues. Between the trimmed V and J ends, which lost 1 base and 7 bases, there was a span of 13 bases. Per germline, CDR1 KGHSH and CDR2 LQKENI. The CDR3 region is CASSPQGEAPEKLFF. The CDR3 region has the DNA TGTGCCAGCTCACCACAAGGGGAGGCCCCTGAAAAACTGTTTTTT. Complete variable domain (other parts from reference TRBV18 and TRBJ1-4): NAGVMQNPRHLVRRRGQEARLRCSPMKGHSHVYWYRQLPEEGLKFMVYLQKENIIDESGMPKERFSAEFPKEGPSILRIQQVVRGDSAAYFCASSPQGEAPEKLFFGSGTQLSVL.

The J gene is TRBJ2-1, the V gene TRBV10-1, with 7 nucleotides matching TRBD2. The CDR3 runs 12 residues. The V gene end was trimmed by 4 bases and the J gene end by 13 bases; junction bases not matched to a gene: 7. Germline CDR1 is WNHNN and CDR2 is SYGVQD (reference sequence). CDR3: CASSGGREEQFF. The CDR3 bases are TGCGCCAGCAGTGGAGGGAGGGAGGAACAGTTCTTC.

This clone was counted once. CDR3: CARKEVKTQYF. DNA for the CDR3: TGTGCCAGAAAGGAGGTGAAGACCCAGTACTTC. The rearrangement uses TRBV19 and TRBJ2-5, with D possibly TRBD2 on 5 matching bases. Trimming shortened V by 9 bases and J by 6 bases, and 11 bases separated the two germline ends. Germline CDR1 and CDR2: LNHDA and SQIVND (reference sequence). The CDR3 totals 11 residues.

The chain recombines TRBV7-2 with TRBJ2-3; D call uncertain. The CDR3 runs to 12 residues. V shed 1 base and J shed 8 bases, with 7 bases lying between them. Germline lookup yields CDR1 SGHTA and CDR2 FQGNSA. CDR3 region: CASSLDAITQYF. CDR3 DNA: TGTGCCAGCAGCTTAGATGCTATTACGCAGTATTTT.

Only a few counts were recorded for this clone. The CDR3 nucleotides read TGTGCCAGCAGTTTATTTTCAGGGGAAGAGACCCAGTACTTC. Protein sequence: CASSLFSGEETQYF. The chain carries TRBV27 and TRBJ2-5, with TRBD1 as a possible D gene (6 bases). The V end was cut by 1 base, the J end by 3 bases, with 9 bases between. This CDR3 contains 14 residues. Germline values: CDR1 MNHEY, CDR2 SMNVEV (reference sequence).

As for this clone: A junction boundary mismatches the germline segment, possibly from a read error. The chain joins TRBV10-1 to TRBJ2-7, with a weak D call TRBD2 (7 bases). The CDR3 runs 10 residues. Germline V gene sequence: CDR1 WNHNN, CDR2 SYGVQD (reference sequence). The CDR3 sequence is CASSGGGRDF. The DNA for the CDR3 is TGCGCCAGCAGTGGGGGGGGCAGGGACTTC.

The chain employs TRBV29-1 and TRBJ1-2; D possibly corresponds to TRBD1 (5 bases). Trimming shortened V by 1 base and J by 6 bases, and 12 bases separated the two germline ends. This CDR3 region has 13 residues. In germline, CDR1 is SQVTM, CDR2 ANQGSEA. This chain's CDR3 is CSVEVFVGDGYTF. For the CDR3, the DNA is TGCAGCGTTGAAGTCTTCGTAGGGGATGGCTACACCTTC. The full variable domain, rest sourced from reference TRBV29-1 and TRBJ1-2, is SAVISQKPSRDICQRGTSLTIQCQVDSQVTMMFWYRQQPGQSLTLIATANQGSEATYESGFVIDKFPISRPNLTFSTLTVSNMSPEDSSIYLCSVEVFVGDGYTFGSGTRLTVV.

The rearrangement joins TRBV12-5 to TRBJ2-2; TRBD1 is a possible D gene (5 bases). Between the trimmed V and J ends, which lost 2 bases and 8 bases, there was a span of 9 bases. Germline loops: CDR1 LGHNT, CDR2 FRNRAP. CDR3 length equals 13 residues. DNA for the CDR3: TGTGCTAGTGGTTTGAGACAGTCAGGGGAGCTGTTTTTT. Its translation: CASGLRQSGELFF.